The sequence of this T cell receptor beta chain was determined in a study of blood T cell repertoires in COVID-19. Background on the study: In each case, the material was cDNA or gDNA derived from T cells, B-cell-depleted T cells, or PBMCs.

The length of the CDR3 is 13 residues. V was cut by 0 bases and J by 0 bases, with 2 bases left in between. Germline CDR1 reads LGHNA; CDR2 reads YSLEER. Per the original data handling: Amplification with reference gene primers provided the estimates of nucleated cell counts. Clones were read by immunoSEQ multiplex PCR, and TCRdb kept only the in-frame ones, dropping some. V and J calls plus clone size are reproduced from that table; the DNA served to infer D and trimming. The sample records over 80,000 clones, 87% being singletons. This chain connects TRBV4-3 to TRBJ1-1; no clear D. The source is a human donor in a cohort sampled during active COVID-19. Sample: peripheral blood. Here the CDR3 reads CASSQDVNTEAFF. The CDR3 DNA is TGCGCCAGCAGCCAAGACGTGAACACTGAAGCTTTCTTT.